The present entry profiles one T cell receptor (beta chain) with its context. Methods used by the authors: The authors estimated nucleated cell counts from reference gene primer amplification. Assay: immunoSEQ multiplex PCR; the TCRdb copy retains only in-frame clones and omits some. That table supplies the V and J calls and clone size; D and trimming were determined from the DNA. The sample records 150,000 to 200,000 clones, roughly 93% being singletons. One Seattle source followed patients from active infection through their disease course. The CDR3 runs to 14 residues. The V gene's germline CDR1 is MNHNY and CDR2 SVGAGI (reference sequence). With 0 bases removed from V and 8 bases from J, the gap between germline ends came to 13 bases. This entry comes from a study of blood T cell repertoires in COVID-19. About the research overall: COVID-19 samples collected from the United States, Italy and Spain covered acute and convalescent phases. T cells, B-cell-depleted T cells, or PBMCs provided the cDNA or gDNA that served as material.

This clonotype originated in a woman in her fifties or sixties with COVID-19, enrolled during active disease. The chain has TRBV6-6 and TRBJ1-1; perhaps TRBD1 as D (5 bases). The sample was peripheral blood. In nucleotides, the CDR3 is TGTGCCAGCAGTTACTCTCGAATAGGGGCCGAAGCTTTCTTT. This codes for CASSYSRIGAEAFF.